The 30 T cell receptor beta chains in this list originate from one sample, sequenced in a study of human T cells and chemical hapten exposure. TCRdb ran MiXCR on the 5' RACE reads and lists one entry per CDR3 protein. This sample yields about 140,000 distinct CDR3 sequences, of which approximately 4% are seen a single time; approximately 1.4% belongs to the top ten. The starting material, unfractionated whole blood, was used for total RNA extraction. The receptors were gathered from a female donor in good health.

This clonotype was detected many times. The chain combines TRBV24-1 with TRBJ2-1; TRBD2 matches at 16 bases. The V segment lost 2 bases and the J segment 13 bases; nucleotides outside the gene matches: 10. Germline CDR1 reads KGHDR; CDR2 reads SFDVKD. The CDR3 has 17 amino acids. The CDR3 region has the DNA TGTGCCACCAGTGATTCTGGGACTAGCGGGGGGGCAGAGCCTCAGTTCTTC. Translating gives CATSDSGTSGGAEPQFF.

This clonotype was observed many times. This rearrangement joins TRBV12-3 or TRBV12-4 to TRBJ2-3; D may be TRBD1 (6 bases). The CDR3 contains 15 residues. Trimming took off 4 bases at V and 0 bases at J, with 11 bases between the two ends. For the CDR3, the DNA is TGTGCCAGCAGTTCGGACAGAGCTAGCACAGATACGCAGTATTTT. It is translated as CASSSDRASTDTQYF.

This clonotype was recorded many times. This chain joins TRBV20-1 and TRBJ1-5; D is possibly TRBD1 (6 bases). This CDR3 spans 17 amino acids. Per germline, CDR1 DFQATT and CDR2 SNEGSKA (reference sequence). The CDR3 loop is CSTLHRGGGRGDQPQHF. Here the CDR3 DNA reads TGCAGCACCCTACACCGCGGTGGGGGGCGCGGTGATCAGCCCCAGCATTTT.

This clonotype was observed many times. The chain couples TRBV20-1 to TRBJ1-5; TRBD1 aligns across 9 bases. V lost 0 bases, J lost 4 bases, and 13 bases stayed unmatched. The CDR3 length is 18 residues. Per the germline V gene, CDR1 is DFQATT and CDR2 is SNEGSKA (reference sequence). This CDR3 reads CSAREGGQGINYNQPQHF. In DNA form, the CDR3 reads TGCAGTGCTAGAGAGGGGGGACAGGGCATAAACTATAATCAGCCCCAGCATTTT.

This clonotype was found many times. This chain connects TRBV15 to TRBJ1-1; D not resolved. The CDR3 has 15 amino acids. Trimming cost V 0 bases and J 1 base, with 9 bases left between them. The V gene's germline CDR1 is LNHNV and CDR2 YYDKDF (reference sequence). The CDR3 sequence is CATSRDSNWNTEAFF. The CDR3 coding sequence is TGTGCCACCAGCAGAGATTCGAATTGGAACACTGAAGCTTTCTTT. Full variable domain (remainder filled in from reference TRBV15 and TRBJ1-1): DAMVIQNPRYQVTQFGKPVTLSCSQTLNHNVMYWYQQKSSQAPKLLFHYYDKDFNNEADTPDNFQSRRPNTSFCFLDIRSPGLGDTAMYLCATSRDSNWNTEAFFGQGTRLTVV.

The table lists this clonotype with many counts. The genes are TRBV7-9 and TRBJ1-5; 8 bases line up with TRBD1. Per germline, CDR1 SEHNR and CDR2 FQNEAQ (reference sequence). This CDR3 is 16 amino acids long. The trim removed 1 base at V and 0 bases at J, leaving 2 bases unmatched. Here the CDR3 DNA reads TGTGCCAGCAGCTTAGGGACAGGGTCTAGCAATCAGCCCCAGCATTTT. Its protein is CASSLGTGSSNQPQHF.

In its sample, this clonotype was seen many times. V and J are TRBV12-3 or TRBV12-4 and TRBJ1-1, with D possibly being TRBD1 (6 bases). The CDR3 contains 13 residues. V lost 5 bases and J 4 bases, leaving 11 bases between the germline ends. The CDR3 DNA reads TGTGCCAGCAGTGGAGGGGGTTTCACTGAAGCTTTCTTT. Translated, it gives CASSGGGFTEAFF.

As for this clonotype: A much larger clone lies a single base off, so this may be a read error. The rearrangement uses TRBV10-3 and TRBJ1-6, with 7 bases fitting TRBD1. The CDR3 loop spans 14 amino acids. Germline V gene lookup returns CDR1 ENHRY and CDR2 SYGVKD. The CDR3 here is CAIRTGTENSALHF. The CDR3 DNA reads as TGTGCCATCCGTACCGGGACAGAGAATTCAGCCCTCCACTTT.

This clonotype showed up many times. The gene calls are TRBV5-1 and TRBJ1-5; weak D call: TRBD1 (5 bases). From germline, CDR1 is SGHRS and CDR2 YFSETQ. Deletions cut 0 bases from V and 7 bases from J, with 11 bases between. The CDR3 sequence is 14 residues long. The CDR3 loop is CASSLGVGDQPQHF. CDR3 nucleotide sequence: TGCGCCAGCAGCTTGGGGGTAGGGGACCAGCCCCAGCATTTT.

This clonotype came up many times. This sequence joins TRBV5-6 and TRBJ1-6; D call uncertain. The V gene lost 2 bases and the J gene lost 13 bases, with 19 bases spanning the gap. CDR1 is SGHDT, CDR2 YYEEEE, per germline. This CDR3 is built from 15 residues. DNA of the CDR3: TGTGCCAGCAGCTTCTCCCCAGACTCAGCTGGGCCCCTCCACTTT. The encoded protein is CASSFSPDSAGPLHF. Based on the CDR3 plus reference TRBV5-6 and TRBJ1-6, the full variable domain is DAGVTQSPTHLIKTRGQQVTLRCSPKSGHDTVSWYQQALGQGPQFIFQYYEEEERQRGNFPDRFSGHQFPNYSSELNVNALLLGDSALYLCASSFSPDSAGPLHFGNGTRLTVT.

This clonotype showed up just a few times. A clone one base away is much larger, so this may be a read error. The CDR3 spells CASSFCRGDNEQFF. The CDR3 region has the DNA TGTGCCAGCAGTTTTTGCAGGGGAGACAATGAGCAGTTCTTC. The chain combines TRBV6-2 or TRBV6-3 with TRBJ2-1, with D possibly TRBD1 on 6 matching bases. This CDR3 has 14 amino acids. Trimming left V 4 bases short and J 5 bases short, with 12 bases between. CDR1 and CDR2 (germline): MNHEY, SVGEGT.

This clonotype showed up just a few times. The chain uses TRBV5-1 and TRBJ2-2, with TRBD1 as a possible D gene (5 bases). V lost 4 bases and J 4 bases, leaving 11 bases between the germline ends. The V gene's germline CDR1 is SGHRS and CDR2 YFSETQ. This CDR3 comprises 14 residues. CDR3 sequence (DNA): TGCGCCAGCAGCCCGGGTCAGGGCACCGGGGAGCTGTTTTTT. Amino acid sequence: CASSPGQGTGELFF.

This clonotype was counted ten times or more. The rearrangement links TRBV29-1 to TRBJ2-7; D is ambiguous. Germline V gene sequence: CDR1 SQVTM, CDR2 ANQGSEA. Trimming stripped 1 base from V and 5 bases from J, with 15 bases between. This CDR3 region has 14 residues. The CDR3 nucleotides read TGCAGCGTTGAAGTGGACCGCCCTGGGGACGAGCAGTACTTC. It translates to CSVEVDRPGDEQYF.

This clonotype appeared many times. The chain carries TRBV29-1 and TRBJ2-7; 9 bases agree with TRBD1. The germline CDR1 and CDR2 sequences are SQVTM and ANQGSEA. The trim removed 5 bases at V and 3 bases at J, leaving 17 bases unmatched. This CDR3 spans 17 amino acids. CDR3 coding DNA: TGCAGCGTTATCGGAACAGGGGGCCAAGTCTTGCGCTACGAGCAGTACTTC. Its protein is CSVIGTGGQVLRYEQYF.

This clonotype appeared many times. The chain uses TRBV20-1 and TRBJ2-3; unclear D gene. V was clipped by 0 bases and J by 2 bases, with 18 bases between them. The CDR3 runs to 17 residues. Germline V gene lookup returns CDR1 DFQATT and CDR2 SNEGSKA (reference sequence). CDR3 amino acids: CSARDPSQITYTDTQYF. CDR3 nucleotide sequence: TGCAGTGCTAGAGATCCTTCTCAGATAACCTACACAGATACGCAGTATTTT.

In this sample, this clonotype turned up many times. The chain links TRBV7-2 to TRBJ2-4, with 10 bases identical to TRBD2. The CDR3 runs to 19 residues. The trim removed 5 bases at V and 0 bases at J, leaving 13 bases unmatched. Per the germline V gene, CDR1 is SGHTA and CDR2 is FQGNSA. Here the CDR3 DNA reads TGTGCCAGCAGCCTAGGAGCGGGGGGGGGGGCCTTAGCCAAAAACATTCAGTACTTC. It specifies CASSLGAGGGALAKNIQYF. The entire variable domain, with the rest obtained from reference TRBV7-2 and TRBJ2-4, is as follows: GAGVSQSPSNKVTEKGKDVELRCDPISGHTALYWYRQSLGQGLEFLIYFQGNSAPDKSGLPSDRFSAERTGGSVSTLTIQRTQQEDSAVYLCASSLGAGGGALAKNIQYFGAGTRLSVL.

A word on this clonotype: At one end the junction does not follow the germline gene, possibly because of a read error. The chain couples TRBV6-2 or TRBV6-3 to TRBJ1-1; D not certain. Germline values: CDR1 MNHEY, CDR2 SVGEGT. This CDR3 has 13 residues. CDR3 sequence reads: CASSSTGHLLRIF. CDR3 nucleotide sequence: TGTGCCAGCAGCTCAACGGGCCATCTATTGCGGATCTTT.

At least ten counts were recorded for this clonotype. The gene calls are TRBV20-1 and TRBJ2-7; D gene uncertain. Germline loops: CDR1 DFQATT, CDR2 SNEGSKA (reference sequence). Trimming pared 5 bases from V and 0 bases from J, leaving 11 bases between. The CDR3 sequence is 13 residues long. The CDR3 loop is CSAAQGLSYEQYF. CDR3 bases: TGCAGTGCTGCACAAGGGCTCTCCTACGAGCAGTACTTC.

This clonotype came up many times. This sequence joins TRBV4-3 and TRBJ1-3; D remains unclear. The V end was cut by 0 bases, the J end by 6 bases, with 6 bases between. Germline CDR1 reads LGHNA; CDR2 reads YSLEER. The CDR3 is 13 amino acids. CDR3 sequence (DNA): TGCGCCAGCAGCCAAGATCCGTTAAACACCATATATTTT. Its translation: CASSQDPLNTIYF.

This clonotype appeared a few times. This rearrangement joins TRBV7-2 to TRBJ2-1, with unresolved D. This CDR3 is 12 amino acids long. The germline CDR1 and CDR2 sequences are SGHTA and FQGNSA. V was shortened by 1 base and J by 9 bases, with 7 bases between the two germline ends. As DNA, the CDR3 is TGTGCCAGCAGCTTAGGGGCTACTGAGCAGTTCTTC. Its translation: CASSLGATEQFF. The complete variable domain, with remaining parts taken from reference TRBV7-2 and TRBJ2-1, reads GAGVSQSPSNKVTEKGKDVELRCDPISGHTALYWYRQSLGQGLEFLIYFQGNSAPDKSGLPSDRFSAERTGGSVSTLTIQRTQQEDSAVYLCASSLGATEQFFGPGTRLTVL.

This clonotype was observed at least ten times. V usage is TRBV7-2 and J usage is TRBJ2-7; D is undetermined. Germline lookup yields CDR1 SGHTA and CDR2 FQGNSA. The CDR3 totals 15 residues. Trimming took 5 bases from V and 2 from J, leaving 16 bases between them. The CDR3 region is CASSVRIQTAYEQYF. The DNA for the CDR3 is TGTGCCAGCAGCGTCAGGATCCAAACCGCCTACGAGCAGTACTTC.

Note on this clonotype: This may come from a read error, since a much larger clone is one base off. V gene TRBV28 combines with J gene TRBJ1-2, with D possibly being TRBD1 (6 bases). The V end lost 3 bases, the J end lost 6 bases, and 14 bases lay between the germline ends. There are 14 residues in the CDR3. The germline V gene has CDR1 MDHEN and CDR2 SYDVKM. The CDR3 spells CASSLQGTPDGYTF. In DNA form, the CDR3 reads TGTGCCAGCAGTTTGCAGGGGACTCCCGATGGCTACACCTTC.

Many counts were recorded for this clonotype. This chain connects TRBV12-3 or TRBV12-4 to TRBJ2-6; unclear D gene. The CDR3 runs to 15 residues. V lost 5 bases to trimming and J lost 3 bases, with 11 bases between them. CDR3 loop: CASSPPPGGANVLTF. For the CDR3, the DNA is TGTGCCAGCAGTCCCCCCCCTGGTGGGGCCAACGTCCTGACTTTC.

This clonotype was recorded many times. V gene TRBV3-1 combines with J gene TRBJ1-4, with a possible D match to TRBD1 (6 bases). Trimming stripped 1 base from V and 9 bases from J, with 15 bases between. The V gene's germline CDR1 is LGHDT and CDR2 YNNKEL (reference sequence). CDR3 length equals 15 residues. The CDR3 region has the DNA TGTGCCAGCAGCCAAGCCGTCGGGGGCACGAAAAAACTGTTTTTT. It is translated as CASSQAVGGTKKLFF.

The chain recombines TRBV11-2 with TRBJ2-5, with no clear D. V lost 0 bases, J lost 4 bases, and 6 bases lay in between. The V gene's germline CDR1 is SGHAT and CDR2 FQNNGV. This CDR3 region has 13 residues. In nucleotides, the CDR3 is TGTGCCAGCAGCTTAGAGTGCCGAGAGACCCAGTACTTC. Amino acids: CASSLECRETQYF.

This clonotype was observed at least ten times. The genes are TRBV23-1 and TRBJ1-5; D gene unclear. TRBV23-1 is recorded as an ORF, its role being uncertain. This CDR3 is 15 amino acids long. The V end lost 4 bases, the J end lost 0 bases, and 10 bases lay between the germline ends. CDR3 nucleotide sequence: TGCGCCAGCAGTCCACCACGATATAGCAATCAGCCCCAGCATTTT. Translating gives CASSPPRYSNQPQHF.

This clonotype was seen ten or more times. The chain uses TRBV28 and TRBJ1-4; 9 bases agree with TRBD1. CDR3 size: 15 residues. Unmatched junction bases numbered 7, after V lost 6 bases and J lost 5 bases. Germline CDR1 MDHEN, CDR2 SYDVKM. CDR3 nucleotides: TGTGCCAGCAGGGTTTCCGGGACAGGGAATGAAAAACTGTTTTTT. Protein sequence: CASRVSGTGNEKLFF.

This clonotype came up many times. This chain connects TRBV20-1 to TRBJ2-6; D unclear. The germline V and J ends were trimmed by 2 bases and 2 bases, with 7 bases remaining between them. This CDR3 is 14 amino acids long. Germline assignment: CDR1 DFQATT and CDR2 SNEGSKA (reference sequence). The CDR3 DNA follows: TGCAGTGCTAGATTCACCCCTGGGGCCAACGTCCTGACTTTC. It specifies CSARFTPGANVLTF.

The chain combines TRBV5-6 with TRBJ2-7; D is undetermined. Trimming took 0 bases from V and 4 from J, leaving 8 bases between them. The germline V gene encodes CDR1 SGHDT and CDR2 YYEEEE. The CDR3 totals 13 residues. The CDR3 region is CASSLESRYEQYF. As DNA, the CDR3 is TGTGCCAGCAGCTTGGAATCTAGGTACGAGCAGTACTTC.

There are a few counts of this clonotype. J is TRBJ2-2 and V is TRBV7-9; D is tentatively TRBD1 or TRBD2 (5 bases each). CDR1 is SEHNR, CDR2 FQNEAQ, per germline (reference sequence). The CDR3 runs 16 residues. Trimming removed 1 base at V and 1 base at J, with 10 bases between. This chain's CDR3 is CASSLGGQGNTGELFF. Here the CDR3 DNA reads TGTGCCAGCAGCTTAGGAGGGCAGGGGAACACCGGGGAGCTGTTTTTT.